This entry lists 22 T cell receptor beta chains sequenced from one sample in a study of T-cell reconstitution after alpha-beta-depleted transplantation in children. Unique molecular identifiers featured in how the TCRbeta library was prepared. TCRdb re-derived calls from the PCR reads in MiXCR, one entry per CDR3 protein. This sample has around 210,000 distinct CDR3 sequences, with approximately 7% found just once. Here the sequenced sample was PBMCs, taken before TCRalphabeta/CD19-depleted stem cell transplant. The receptor source for this set is a boy aged 2-9 years with acute lymphoblastic leukemia, due to receive a stem cell transplant.

This clonotype appeared a few times. The J gene is TRBJ2-1, the V gene TRBV14; tentatively, D is TRBD1 (5 bases). CDR3 length: 16 residues. CDR1 is SGHDN, CDR2 FVKESK, per germline. V gave up 4 bases and J gave up 7 bases, with 20 bases separating them. The CDR3 sequence is CASSPSGIPSPNEQFF. CDR3 DNA: TGTGCCAGCAGCCCATCAGGGATTCCTTCCCCTAATGAGCAGTTCTTC.

This clonotype came up many times. This chain uses TRBV2 with TRBJ1-1, with D unclear. CDR3 length: 11 residues. Germline lookup yields CDR1 SNHLY and CDR2 FYNNEI. V was cut by 7 bases and J by 3 bases, with 6 bases left in between. The chain's CDR3 is CASIGDTEAFF. CDR3 nucleotides: TGTGCCAGCATAGGTGACACTGAAGCTTTCTTT.

This chain joins TRBV28 and TRBJ2-3; possible D gene TRBD1, 6 bases. Germline lookup yields CDR1 MDHEN and CDR2 SYDVKM. This CDR3 is 15 amino acids long. The V and J ends lost 8 bases and 2 bases respectively, with 17 bases between them. The CDR3 region has the DNA TGTGCCAGCGAGCGACCAGGGGACCTCACAGATACGCAGTATTTT. Translation gives CASERPGDLTDTQYF.

The chain links TRBV20-1 to TRBJ1-5; D is uncertain. Trimming removed 3 bases from V and 8 bases from J, with 11 bases in between. Looked up from germline, CDR1 is DFQATT and CDR2 is SNEGSKA (reference sequence). The CDR3 spans 12 residues. CDR3 DNA: TGCAGTGCTAGCCCGACCGGGGAGCCCCAGCATTTT. Encoded protein: CSASPTGEPQHF.

The table lists this clonotype with many counts. The chain links TRBV5-5 to TRBJ1-2; TRBD1 matches at 10 bases. The CDR3 has 16 residues. CDR1 is SGHKS and CDR2 is YYEKEE in the germline V gene (reference sequence). V gave up 4 bases and J gave up 2 bases; unmatched junction bases: 8. The CDR3 loop reads CASSKRQGAANYGYTF. For the CDR3, the DNA is TGTGCCAGCAGCAAACGACAGGGGGCGGCGAACTATGGCTACACCTTC.

V gene TRBV7-9 combines with J gene TRBJ1-5, with D uncertain. Germline CDR1 SEHNR, CDR2 FQNEAQ (reference sequence). The length of the CDR3 is 12 residues. Trimming stripped 4 bases from V and 7 bases from J, with 8 bases between. The CDR3 here is CASSSAGQPQHF. Written as DNA, the CDR3 is TGTGCCAGCAGCTCCGCTGGGCAGCCCCAGCATTTT.

The V and J genes are TRBV5-1 and TRBJ1-1; 7 bases are a match to TRBD1. With 4 bases clipped from V and 0 bases from J, the junction kept 12 bases outside the gene matches. In germline, CDR1 is SGHRS, CDR2 YFSETQ. The CDR3 extends over 17 amino acids. CDR3 region: CASSPTTYGTVNTEAFF. The CDR3 DNA reads as TGCGCCAGCAGCCCTACGACCTATGGGACAGTGAACACTGAAGCTTTCTTT.

This clonotype was observed a few times. The chain links TRBV11-1 to TRBJ2-4; 12 bases align to TRBD2. CDR1 and CDR2 from the germline V gene are SGHAT and FQDESV (reference sequence). The CDR3 sequence is 19 residues long. Losses at the gene ends were 0 bases for V and 0 bases for J; bases not matched to a gene: 6. The CDR3 protein is CASSLAGLAGPSAKNIQYF. DNA for the CDR3: TGTGCCAGCAGCTTAGCAGGACTAGCGGGACCTTCAGCCAAAAACATTCAGTACTTC.

This clonotype showed up many times. J is TRBJ2-1 and V is TRBV7-2, with 7 nucleotides matching TRBD2. The CDR3 extends over 15 amino acids. The trim removed 5 bases at V and 1 base at J, leaving 5 bases unmatched. Germline loops: CDR1 SGHTA, CDR2 FQGNSA. CDR3 nucleotides: TGTGCCAGCAGCGGGGGAGCGGGGTCCTACAATGAGCAGTTCTTC. It specifies CASSGGAGSYNEQFF. Combining the CDR3 with reference TRBV7-2 and TRBJ2-1 gives the whole variable domain GAGVSQSPSNKVTEKGKDVELRCDPISGHTALYWYRQSLGQGLEFLIYFQGNSAPDKSGLPSDRFSAERTGGSVSTLTIQRTQQEDSAVYLCASSGGAGSYNEQFFGPGTRLTVL.

This clonotype was seen a handful of times. This CDR3 is CASSDREDGYTF. The CDR3 DNA follows: TGTGCCAGCTCGGACAGGGAGGATGGCTACACCTTC. The chain recombines TRBV28 with TRBJ1-2; 8 bases map to TRBD1. V shed 8 bases and J 6 bases; nucleotides not matched to a gene: 5. CDR1 MDHEN and CDR2 SYDVKM come from the germline V gene. The CDR3 has 12 amino acids.

This chain uses TRBV7-8 with TRBJ2-4; D may correspond to TRBD1 or TRBD2 (6 bases each). The CDR3 covers 18 residues. Germline assignment: CDR1 SGHVS and CDR2 FQNEAQ. V lost 5 bases and J lost 2, with 22 bases in between. The CDR3 DNA sequence: TGTGCCAGCAGCCCACTGGGAGGACAGAGCGCATCCAAAAACATTCAGTACTTC. Translated, it gives CASSPLGGQSASKNIQYF. The full variable domain, completed using reference TRBV7-8 and TRBJ2-4, is GAGVSQSPRYKVAKRGQDVALRCDPISGHVSLFWYQQALGQGPEFLTYFQNEAQLDKSGLPSDRFFAERPEGSVSTLKIQRTQQEDSAVYLCASSPLGGQSASKNIQYFGAGTRLSVL.

This clonotype was observed at least ten times. This chain uses TRBV6-1 with TRBJ2-1, with 14 nucleotides matching TRBD2. The CDR3 contains 15 residues. Germline CDR1 reads MNHNS; CDR2 reads SASEGT. The J segment lost 5 bases and the V segment lost 4 bases, leaving 1 base of the junction unmatched. The CDR3 here is CASSGGLAGDNEQFF. CDR3 coding DNA: TGTGCCAGCAGTGGGGGACTAGCGGGGGACAATGAGCAGTTCTTC.

The sample holds a few counts of this clonotype. The CDR3 coding sequence is TGTGCCAGCAGCCCGGAGCGCGAGCAGTACTTC. This codes for CASSPEREQYF. The rearrangement joins TRBV7-2 to TRBJ2-7; no clear D gene. Trimming removed 5 bases at V and 6 bases at J, with 8 bases between. This CDR3 comprises 11 residues. Germline V gene sequence: CDR1 SGHTA, CDR2 FQGNSA.

The J gene is TRBJ2-1, the V gene TRBV18, with 7 bases aligning to TRBD1. The CDR3 runs to 17 residues. The ends lost 3 bases at V and 4 bases at J; junction bases unmatched: 12. The V gene's germline CDR1 is KGHSH and CDR2 LQKENI. CDR3 nucleotide sequence: TGTGCCAGCTCACCCCTAAACCGGGACAGTTATTACAATGAGCAGTTCTTC. Encoded protein: CASSPLNRDSYYNEQFF.

This clonotype was picked up a small number of times. This sequence joins TRBV11-1 and TRBJ1-1; the D gene is possibly TRBD1 (5 bases). This CDR3 comprises 19 residues. V shed 3 bases and J shed 1 base, with 24 bases lying between them. Germline V lookup: CDR1 SGHAT, CDR2 FQDESV (reference sequence). As DNA, the CDR3 is TGTGCCAGCAGCTTGGTGAAATACCGGGACGGAGAACCGAACACTGAAGCTTTCTTT. Protein sequence: CASSLVKYRDGEPNTEAFF.

This clonotype was counted many times. The J gene is TRBJ2-7, the V gene TRBV12-3 or TRBV12-4; the D is unclear. The V end lost 2 bases, the J end lost 7 bases, and 12 bases lay between the germline ends. This CDR3 is 13 amino acids long. CDR3 coding DNA: TGTGCCAGCAGTTTACAGTCCGAGGTGGAGCAGTACTTC. Encoded protein: CASSLQSEVEQYF.

This clonotype was detected a few times. The rearrangement links TRBV7-9 to TRBJ2-3; possible D gene TRBD2, 6 bases. The V end lost 8 bases, the J end lost 7 bases, and 19 bases lay between the germline ends. In germline, CDR1 is SEHNR, CDR2 FQNEAQ (reference sequence). The CDR3 runs to 14 residues. The CDR3 reads CASCLPEGLHTQYF. The CDR3 nucleotides are TGTGCCAGCTGTCTACCGGAGGGGTTGCATACGCAGTATTTT.

The gene calls are TRBV24-1 and TRBJ1-4; TRBD1 aligns across 9 bases. The CDR3 covers 15 residues. The germline V gene has CDR1 KGHDR and CDR2 SFDVKD. Unmatched junction bases numbered 4, after V lost 3 bases and J lost 6 bases. The DNA for the CDR3 is TGTGCCACCAGTGATCCGGGACAGGGAGATGAAAAACTGTTTTTT. It encodes CATSDPGQGDEKLFF.

The table lists this clonotype with many counts. This CDR3 is CASTQKGSSRGGYTF. Here the CDR3 DNA reads TGTGCCAGCACCCAAAAAGGGTCTTCAAGGGGTGGCTACACCTTC. The V and J genes are TRBV11-2 and TRBJ1-2; D possibly corresponds to TRBD1 (5 bases). Germline V CDR1 and CDR2: SGHAT, FQNNGV. This CDR3 region has 15 residues. The germline V and J ends were trimmed by 7 bases and 7 bases, with 22 bases remaining between them.

The genes are TRBV28 and TRBJ1-4; D remains ambiguous. CDR3 length equals 15 residues. The V and J ends lost 6 bases and 4 bases respectively, with 15 bases between them. Germline CDR1 MDHEN, CDR2 SYDVKM. The CDR3 spells CASSQVEQINEKLFF. For the CDR3, the DNA is TGTGCCAGCAGCCAGGTTGAGCAGATTAATGAAAAACTGTTTTTT. The variable domain in full, with the rest retrieved from reference TRBV28 and TRBJ1-4, is DVKVTQSSRYLVKRTGEKVFLECVQDMDHENMFWYRQDPGLGLRLIYFSYDVKMKEKGDIPEGYSVSREKKERFSLILESASTNQTSMYLCASSQVEQINEKLFFGSGTQLSVL.

The gene calls are TRBV20-1 and TRBJ2-2, with TRBD2 as a possible D gene (7 bases). V was clipped by 3 bases and J by 1 base, with 12 bases between them. Per germline, CDR1 DFQATT and CDR2 SNEGSKA (reference sequence). This CDR3 has 15 residues. CDR3 in amino acids: CSAREGGGNTGELFF. The CDR3 DNA is TGCAGTGCTAGGGAGGGGGGGGGGAACACCGGGGAGCTGTTTTTT.

This clonotype appeared many times. V and J are TRBV2 and TRBJ2-7, with D unresolved. The germline V gene has CDR1 SNHLY and CDR2 FYNNEI. This CDR3 spans 13 amino acids. V was shortened by 8 bases and J by 2 bases, with 13 bases between the two germline ends. The CDR3 loop is CASGRKTAYEQYF. The CDR3 coding sequence is TGTGCCAGCGGGCGGAAAACGGCCTACGAGCAGTACTTC. Looking up the rest from reference TRBV2 and TRBJ2-7 gives the full variable domain: EPEVTQTPSHQVTQMGQEVILRCVPISNHLYFYWYRQILGQKVEFLVSFYNNEISEKSEIFDDQFSVERPDGSNFTLKIRSTKLEDSAMYFCASGRKTAYEQYFGPGTRLTVT.